The clone carrying this TCR beta chain was observed a handful of times. What it binds is unknown. TCRdb called the 5' RACE reads again in MiXCR, with one record for every CDR3 protein. Of about 400,000 distinct CDR3 sequences in the sample, approximately 20% were seen once. These data are taken from a study of CD8 T cells in ankylosing spondylitis. Points from the study as a whole: Ankylosing spondylitis blood seemed to carry a telltale TCR beta motif made of several highly homologous variants. Reportedly, significant enrichment of disease-linked clones occurred in matched ankylosing spondylitis synovial fluid.

The CDR3 consists of 16 residues. V was clipped by 0 bases and J by 9 bases; unmatched bases: 17. CDR1 DFQATT and CDR2 SNEGSKA come from the germline V gene (reference sequence). The V and J genes are TRBV20-1 and TRBJ2-7; TRBD1 matches 7 bases. What was sequenced was blood, either unsorted or a sorted T cell fraction (not recorded which). This TCR was recovered from a male donor with ankylosing spondylitis. The CDR3 loop is CSARDPETGYLRWQYF. In nucleotides, the CDR3 is TGCAGTGCTAGAGACCCGGAGACAGGGTACCTACGATGGCAGTACTTC.